This entry concerns a single TCR beta chain. Per the original data handling: Reference gene primer amplification yielded estimated nucleated cell counts. The repertoire was sequenced with immunoSEQ multiplex PCR; TCRdb's copy has only in-frame clones and lacks some. That table furnishes V, J and clone size, whereas the DNA furnished D and trimming. The sample includes about 210,000 clones, around four fifths of them seen just once. The sample is drawn from a study of blood T cell repertoires in COVID-19. Study context: Acute-phase and convalescent COVID-19 samples originated in the United States, Italy and Spain.

CDR3 length equals 16 residues. Germline V gene lookup returns CDR1 LGHDT and CDR2 YNNKEL (reference sequence). Losses at the gene ends were 0 bases for V and 10 bases for J; bases not matched to a gene: 8. This receptor was identified in a man in his sixties with COVID-19, enrolled during active disease. The source material was peripheral blood. The rearrangement uses TRBV3-1 (or the pseudogene TRBV3-2) and TRBJ1-6; TRBD1 agrees at 8 bases. The CDR3: CASSQDVAGGGSPLHF. The CDR3 bases are TGTGCCAGCAGCCAAGATGTGGCAGGGGGCGGATCACCCCTCCACTTT.